These 9 T cell receptor beta chains share one sample of origin, sequenced in a study of response to subunit inactivated influenza vaccine. Each CDR3 protein is one row after TCRdb ran MiXCR on the RT-PCR reads. The data contain 500,000 to 750,000 distinct CDR3 sequences, around 13% of them singletons. The specimen was PBMCs from blood, collected about 13 days after vaccination. Receptor source: a man between 50 and 59 years old who received an inactivated influenza vaccine.

This sequence joins TRBV28 and TRBJ2-2; D is ambiguous. The CDR3 loop spans 15 amino acids. Germline CDR1 is MDHEN and CDR2 is SYDVKM. The germline V and J ends were trimmed by 6 bases and 3 bases, with 14 bases remaining between them. In DNA, the CDR3 is TGTGCCAGCAGAAAAGGCACATTGGACACCGGGGAGCTGTTTTTT. It yields the protein CASRKGTLDTGELFF.

This clonotype occurred a few times. J is TRBJ2-1 and V is TRBV5-1; D tentatively reads TRBD1 or TRBD2 (5 bases each). With 4 bases removed from V and 10 bases from J, the gap between germline ends came to 12 bases. CDR3 size: 12 residues. Germline CDR1 and CDR2: SGHRS and YFSETQ. The chain's CDR3 is CASSPDGAEQFF. The CDR3 nucleotides are TGCGCCAGCAGCCCGGACGGGGCGGAGCAGTTCTTC. The whole variable domain, remainder taken from reference TRBV5-1 and TRBJ2-1, is KAGVTQTPRYLIKTRGQQVTLSCSPISGHRSVSWYQQTPGQGLQFLFEYFSETQRNKGNFPGRFSGRQFSNSRSEMNVSTLELGDSALYLCASSPDGAEQFFGPGTRLTVL.

The chain couples TRBV7-8 to TRBJ2-5; D is unresolved. Trimming took off 4 bases at V and 1 base at J, with 7 bases between the two ends. The CDR3 totals 13 residues. Germline V gene data show CDR1 as SGHVS and CDR2 as FQNEAQ. CDR3 residues: CASSSPSQETQYF. The CDR3, as DNA: TGTGCCAGCAGCTCACCCTCCCAAGAGACCCAGTACTTC.

This chain links TRBV15 with TRBJ2-5; TRBD2 matches 8 bases. The CDR3 runs to 15 residues. The V segment lost 3 bases and the J segment 5 bases; nucleotides outside the gene matches: 8. Germline V lookup: CDR1 LNHNV, CDR2 YYDKDF (reference sequence). The CDR3: CATSSGRAVRETQYF. The CDR3 DNA is TGTGCCACCAGCAGCGGGAGGGCCGTACGGGAGACCCAGTACTTC.

The chain is built from TRBV20-1 and TRBJ1-1, with a tentative D call TRBD1 (6 bases). There are 14 residues in the CDR3. V lost 2 bases to trimming and J lost 6 bases, with 16 bases between them. CDR1 and CDR2 (germline): DFQATT, SNEGSKA (reference sequence). The CDR3 loop is CSARWKEGGAEAFF. The DNA of the CDR3 is TGCAGTGCTAGATGGAAAGAAGGGGGGGCTGAAGCTTTCTTT.

The rearrangement joins TRBV20-1 to TRBJ2-7; 11 bases map to TRBD2. This CDR3 region has 13 residues. Germline V CDR1 and CDR2: DFQATT, SNEGSKA (reference sequence). V dropped 3 bases and J dropped 6; count of bases not matched to a gene: 4. The CDR3 DNA follows: TGCAGTGCTAGGACTAGCGGGAATCGCGAGCAGTACTTC. The encoded protein is CSARTSGNREQYF.

This clonotype occurred many times. The chain links TRBV28 to TRBJ1-2; possible D gene TRBD1, 6 bases. This CDR3 has 12 residues. V gave up 7 bases and J gave up 8 bases, with 14 bases separating them. Germline CDR1 and CDR2: MDHEN and SYDVKM. CDR3 in amino acids: CASTSGDGGYTF. The DNA for the CDR3 is TGTGCCAGCACCTCAGGGGACGGAGGCTACACCTTC.

V is TRBV11-2 and J is TRBJ2-3, with D perhaps given as TRBD1 or TRBD2 (5 bases each). The length of the CDR3 is 17 residues. Between the trimmed V and J ends, which lost 1 base and 2 bases, there was a span of 16 bases. The germline V gene has CDR1 SGHAT and CDR2 FQNNGV. Written as DNA, the CDR3 is TGTGCCAGCAGCTTAGTAGGGGCTAGCAGGTTCACAGATACGCAGTATTTT. Translated: CASSLVGASRFTDTQYF.

This clonotype appeared many times. V gene TRBV24-1 combines with J gene TRBJ2-3; D call uncertain. The CDR3 runs 13 residues. Germline CDR1 and CDR2: KGHDR and SFDVKD. V lost 0 bases to trimming and J lost 2 bases, with 2 bases between them. CDR3 amino acids: CATSDLITDTQYF. As DNA, the CDR3 is TGTGCCACCAGTGATTTGATCACAGATACGCAGTATTTT.